This entry features one T cell receptor beta chain sequence. The time point was: pre-treatment sample, taken before nivolumab and TIL therapy. This was the immunoSEQ v3 assay. TCRdb's table, derived via immunoSEQ multiplex PCR, lists solely in-frame clones and lacks some. This sample yields fewer than 60,000 clones, of which around 85% are seen a single time; 4.5% to 6% belongs to the top ten. The data originate from a study of TIL therapy for anti-PD-1-resistant metastatic lung cancer. Study context: Tumors carried a median roughly 1.5 non-synonymous mutations per megabase.

This CDR3 comprises 15 residues. Germline-derived CDR1 and CDR2 are SGHAT and FQNNGV. Trimming shortened V by 3 bases and J by 0 bases, and 9 bases separated the two germline ends. This chain links TRBV11-2 with TRBJ1-3; D not resolved. This clonotype originated in a person aged 25 to 80 with non-small cell lung cancer. This specimen was blood, taken at baseline. Here the CDR3 reads CASSLAPGSGNTIYF. The CDR3, as DNA: TGTGCCAGCAGCTTGGCCCCCGGCTCTGGAAACACCATATATTTT.